This T cell receptor (beta chain) was sequenced for a study of cytomegalovirus exposure and HLA in healthy donors. All the people who gave samples were healthy bone marrow donors. About this clone: Antigen: not known.

Notes on the study in general: Overall, some 160 TCR beta chains were annotated as cytomegalovirus-associated.

V lost 5 bases to trimming and J lost 0 bases; unmatched junction nucleotides: 10. From germline, CDR1 is KGHSH and CDR2 LQKENI. The CDR3 spans 17 residues. Primers included in the PCR were 60 Vbeta and 13 Jbeta primers. Method: immunoSEQ multiplex PCR; TCRdb's copy keeps in-frame clones and lacks some. The sample contains about 100,000 clones, around 82% of which appear only once. This TCR was sampled from a woman aged 40 to 55 in good health and CMV-seronegative. The sequenced material came from PBMCs. The chain joins TRBV18 to TRBJ1-1, with 9 bases identical to TRBD1. The CDR3 protein is CASSKQGAGVVNTEAFF. The CDR3 bases are TGTGCCAGCTCAAAACAGGGGGCAGGAGTCGTGAACACTGAAGCTTTCTTT. The whole variable domain, filled in from reference TRBV18 and TRBJ1-1, reads NAGVMQNPRHLVRRRGQEARLRCSPMKGHSHVYWYRQLPEEGLKFMVYLQKENIIDESGMPKERFSAEFPKEGPSILRIQQVVRGDSAAYFCASSKQGAGVVNTEAFFGQGTRLTVV.